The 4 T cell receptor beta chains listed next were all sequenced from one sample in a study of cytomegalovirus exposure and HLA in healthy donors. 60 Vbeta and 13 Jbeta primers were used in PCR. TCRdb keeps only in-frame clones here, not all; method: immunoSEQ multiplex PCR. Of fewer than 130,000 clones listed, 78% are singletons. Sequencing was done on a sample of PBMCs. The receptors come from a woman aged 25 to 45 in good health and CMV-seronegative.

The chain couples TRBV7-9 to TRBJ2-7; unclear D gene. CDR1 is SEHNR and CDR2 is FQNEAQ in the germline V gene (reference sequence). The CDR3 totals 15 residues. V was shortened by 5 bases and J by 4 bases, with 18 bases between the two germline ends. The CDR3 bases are TGTGCCAGCAGCGTAATAGGAGAGAGAAGTTACGAGCAGTACTTC. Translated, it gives CASSVIGERSYEQYF.

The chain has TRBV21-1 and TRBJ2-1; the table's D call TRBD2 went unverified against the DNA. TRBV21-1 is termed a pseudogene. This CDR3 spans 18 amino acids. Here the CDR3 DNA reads TGTGCCAGCAGCTTCTGGACTAGCGGGGTACTATCCTACAATGAGCAGTTCTTC. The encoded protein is CASSFWTSGVLSYNEQFF.

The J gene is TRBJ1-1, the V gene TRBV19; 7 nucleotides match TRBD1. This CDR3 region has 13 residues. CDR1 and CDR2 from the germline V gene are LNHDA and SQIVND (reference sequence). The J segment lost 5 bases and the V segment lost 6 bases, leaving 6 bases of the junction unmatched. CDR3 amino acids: CASSGRGMTEAFF. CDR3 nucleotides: TGTGCCAGTAGCGGCAGGGGGATGACTGAAGCTTTCTTT.

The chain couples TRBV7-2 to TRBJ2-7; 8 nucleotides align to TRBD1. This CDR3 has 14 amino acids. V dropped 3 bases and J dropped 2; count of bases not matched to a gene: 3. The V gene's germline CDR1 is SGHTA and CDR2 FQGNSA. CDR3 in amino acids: CASSLTGVPYEQYF. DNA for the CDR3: TGTGCCAGCAGCTTGACAGGGGTCCCCTACGAGCAGTACTTC.